The 21 T cell receptor beta chains in this list originate from one sample, sequenced in a study of T cell responses to AZD1222 COVID-19 vaccine. Sequencing was performed with immunoSEQ multiplex PCR; in TCRdb, only in-frame clones are kept and a portion is missing. The sample includes about 160,000 clones, roughly 86% of them seen just once. The starting material was peripheral blood, obtained on day 0 of AZD1222 vaccination. Source of these receptors: an adult in good health.

The chain uses TRBV7-2 and TRBJ1-6, with D uncertain. V gave up 1 base and J gave up 8 bases, with 9 bases separating them. In germline, CDR1 is SGHTA, CDR2 FQGNSA. This CDR3 is 14 amino acids long. CDR3 in DNA: TGTGCCAGCAGCTTAGAGGCGGTGGATTCACCCCTCCACTTT. Its translation is CASSLEAVDSPLHF.

This chain links TRBV27 with TRBJ2-5; D possibly corresponds to TRBD2 (5 bases). CDR1 and CDR2 (germline): MNHEY, SMNVEV (reference sequence). The length of the CDR3 is 13 residues. V was clipped by 3 bases and J by 4 bases, with 9 bases between them. The CDR3 here is CASSLVAGETQYF. In DNA, the CDR3 is TGTGCCAGCAGTTTGGTGGCGGGAGAGACCCAGTACTTC.

This clone was observed once. CDR3 DNA: TGTGCCAGCAGTAGGGCGGACAATTCACCCCTCCACTTT. Amino acids: CASSRADNSPLHF. The chain joins TRBV5-5 to TRBJ1-6; D unresolved. Germline V lookup: CDR1 SGHKS, CDR2 YYEKEE (reference sequence). The CDR3 is 13 amino acids. V was trimmed by 5 bases and J by 7 bases, leaving 10 bases between them.

The V and J genes are TRBV7-2 and TRBJ1-1; D is possibly TRBD1 (6 bases). Germline V gives CDR1 SGHTA, CDR2 FQGNSA. The CDR3 sequence is 14 residues long. V was pared by 5 bases and J by 4 bases, with 14 bases between. The CDR3 loop is CASSPPGGGTEAFF. CDR3 DNA: TGTGCCAGCAGCCCGCCGGGAGGGGGCACTGAAGCTTTCTTT.

This clone has more than one count but fewer than ten. This chain uses TRBV6-5 with TRBJ1-3, with D tentatively TRBD1 (6 bases). The CDR3 sequence is 15 residues long. Deletions cut 7 bases from V and 4 bases from J, with 17 bases between. Germline CDR1 reads MNHEY; CDR2 reads SVGAGI. The CDR3 DNA reads TGTGCCAGCACCACCGAGGGGGACGGGGGAAACACCATATATTTT. It translates to CASTTEGDGGNTIYF.

The rearrangement uses TRBV2 and TRBJ1-4; 10 bases are a match to TRBD1. V shed 8 bases, J shed 3 bases, and the junction held 3 bases outside the gene matches. The CDR3 loop spans 14 amino acids. Germline loops: CDR1 SNHLY, CDR2 FYNNEI. The CDR3 is CASRGTGANEKLFF. CDR3 sequence (DNA): TGTGCCAGCCGGGGGACAGGGGCTAATGAAAAACTGTTTTTT.

The rearrangement joins TRBV5-5 to TRBJ1-4; 12 bases are a match to TRBD1. J lost 7 bases, V lost 2 bases, and 3 bases had no gene match. CDR3 length equals 15 residues. Germline CDR1 reads SGHKS; CDR2 reads YYEKEE (reference sequence). The CDR3 DNA follows: TGTGCCAGCAGCTTAGGGACAGGGGGCGTTGAAAAACTGTTTTTT. Protein product: CASSLGTGGVEKLFF. The full variable domain, with the rest looked up from reference TRBV5-5 and TRBJ1-4, is DAGVTQSPTHLIKTRGQQVTLRCSPISGHKSVSWYQQVLGQGPQFIFQYYEKEERGRGNFPDRFSARQFPNYSSELNVNALLLGDSALYLCASSLGTGGVEKLFFGSGTQLSVL.

The CDR3 DNA is TGTGCCAGTAGTCTCGTAGGTCTAACCTACGAGCAGTACTTC. This sequence encodes CASSLVGLTYEQYF. The chain couples TRBV19 to TRBJ2-7; D unresolved. Germline V lookup: CDR1 LNHDA, CDR2 SQIVND (reference sequence). This CDR3 is 14 amino acids long. V was trimmed by 5 bases and J by 2 bases, leaving 13 bases between them.

V gene TRBV30 combines with J gene TRBJ1-6; D gene unclear. This CDR3 has 13 amino acids. V shed 2 bases and J shed 7 bases, with 9 bases lying between them. Germline V gene lookup returns CDR1 GTSNPN and CDR2 SVGIG (reference sequence). This CDR3 is CAWSLAANSPLHF. The CDR3 coding sequence is TGTGCCTGGAGTTTGGCAGCAAATTCACCCCTCCACTTT.

V is TRBV30 and J is TRBJ1-5, with D maybe TRBD1 (5 bases). V was shortened by 7 bases and J by 1 base, with 23 bases between the two germline ends. This CDR3 has 17 amino acids. Germline V gene sequence: CDR1 GTSNPN, CDR2 SVGIG (reference sequence). As DNA, the CDR3 is TGTGCCTACGACGTCGGGACGTCCGGCGCGAGCAATCAGCCCCAGCATTTT. Its translation is CAYDVGTSGASNQPQHF.

The CDR3 region is CASSQRTSGIQETQYF. CDR3 coding DNA: TGTGCCAGCAGCCAAAGGACTAGCGGGATACAAGAGACCCAGTACTTC. This chain uses TRBV7-2 with TRBJ2-5; 12 nucleotides match TRBD2. Germline CDR1 is SGHTA and CDR2 is FQGNSA. This CDR3 contains 16 residues. Unmatched junction bases numbered 6, after V lost 5 bases and J lost 2 bases.

The V call is TRBV2, the J call TRBJ1-2, with D unresolved. CDR1 and CDR2 (germline): SNHLY, FYNNEI. The CDR3 sequence is 14 residues long. Trimming took 7 bases from V and 5 from J, leaving 17 bases between them. CDR3 bases: TGTGCCAGCAAATTTCAGGACGGAGATTATGGCTACACCTTC. It codes for CASKFQDGDYGYTF.

The chain is built from TRBV28 and TRBJ1-4, with D perhaps matching TRBD1 (5 bases). This CDR3 is 16 amino acids long. The germline V gene has CDR1 MDHEN and CDR2 SYDVKM. Trimming pared 6 bases from V and 4 bases from J, leaving 18 bases between. DNA of the CDR3: TGTGCCAGCAGCCCGGGGCAGGCTGTTGGTAATGAAAAACTGTTTTTT. Its translation: CASSPGQAVGNEKLFF. Based on the CDR3 plus reference TRBV28 and TRBJ1-4, the full variable domain is DVKVTQSSRYLVKRTGEKVFLECVQDMDHENMFWYRQDPGLGLRLIYFSYDVKMKEKGDIPEGYSVSREKKERFSLILESASTNQTSMYLCASSPGQAVGNEKLFFGSGTQLSVL.

V is TRBV30 and J is TRBJ1-2; 8 nucleotides align to TRBD1. The CDR3 length is 13 residues. The germline gives CDR1 GTSNPN, CDR2 SVGIG (reference sequence). After removal of 1 base from V and 8 bases from J, the junction contained 6 bases not matched to a gene. CDR3 DNA sequence: TGTGCCTGGAGTGCTAGACAGGGGAGGGGCTACACCTTC. This translates into CAWSARQGRGYTF.

The chain links TRBV7-8 to TRBJ1-2; D not resolved. Germline assignment: CDR1 SGHVS and CDR2 FQNEAQ. The germline V and J ends were trimmed by 5 bases and 4 bases, with 14 bases remaining between them. The CDR3 has 14 residues. CDR3: CASSRGAASYGYTF. The CDR3 DNA reads as TGTGCCAGCAGCCGAGGTGCAGCTTCCTATGGCTACACCTTC.

This clone was detected only once. The V gene is TRBV6-2 or TRBV6-3, the J gene TRBJ2-7; D may match TRBD1 or TRBD2 (7 bases each). This CDR3 spans 15 amino acids. Germline CDR1 reads MNHEY; CDR2 reads SVGEGT. Deletions cut 5 bases from V and 1 base from J, with 15 bases between. CDR3 loop: CASSPTGEGSYEQYF. CDR3 nucleotides: TGTGCCAGCAGTCCAACAGGGGAGGGGTCCTACGAGCAGTACTTC.

A few counts support this clone. The chain carries TRBV12-3 or TRBV12-4 and TRBJ1-2; tentative D call: TRBD1 (6 bases). The CDR3 extends over 13 amino acids. V gave up 4 bases and J gave up 4 bases, with 10 bases separating them. The CDR3 coding sequence is TGTGCCAGCAGTTCTCAGGGGAGCTATGGCTACACCTTC. It translates to CASSSQGSYGYTF.

The chain joins TRBV7-8 to TRBJ1-2, with TRBD1 identical over 7 bases. The CDR3 extends over 16 amino acids. Germline loops: CDR1 SGHVS, CDR2 FQNEAQ. J was trimmed by 4 bases and V by 5 bases; bases with no gene match: 13. The CDR3 is CASSRTNDRVSYGYTF. CDR3 nucleotide sequence: TGTGCCAGCAGCCGAACAAACGACAGGGTAAGCTATGGCTACACCTTC.

This chain's CDR3 is CASSLVGGKSTDTQYF. DNA for the CDR3: TGTGCCAGCAGCTTAGTGGGCGGGAAGAGCACAGATACGCAGTATTTT. J is TRBJ2-3 and V is TRBV7-2; maybe TRBD2 (6 bases). The V end lost 1 base, the J end lost 0 bases, and 11 bases lay between the germline ends. CDR3 length equals 16 residues. Germline loops: CDR1 SGHTA, CDR2 FQGNSA. The full variable domain, its missing parts supplied by reference TRBV7-2 and TRBJ2-3, is GAGVSQSPSNKVTEKGKDVELRCDPISGHTALYWYRQSLGQGLEFLIYFQGNSAPDKSGLPSDRFSAERTGGSVSTLTIQRTQQEDSAVYLCASSLVGGKSTDTQYFGPGTRLTVL.

The chain uses TRBV7-2 and TRBJ1-1, with D possibly being TRBD1 (6 bases). V lost 1 base and J 3 bases, leaving 18 bases between the germline ends. There are 17 residues in the CDR3. Germline lookup yields CDR1 SGHTA and CDR2 FQGNSA. The CDR3 loop reads CASSLDGGRILDTEAFF. CDR3 DNA: TGTGCCAGCAGCTTAGACGGGGGGCGCATTCTTGACACTGAAGCTTTCTTT.

CDR3 loop: CASSRSGGAGTDTQYF. The CDR3 DNA sequence: TGTGCCAGCTCACGAAGCGGGGGCGCAGGTACAGATACGCAGTATTTT. This chain connects TRBV18 to TRBJ2-3, with 8 bases that match TRBD2. This CDR3 is built from 16 residues. Looked up from germline, CDR1 is KGHSH and CDR2 is LQKENI. The ends lost 4 bases at V and 3 bases at J; junction bases unmatched: 9. The full variable domain, its missing parts supplied by reference TRBV18 and TRBJ2-3, is NAGVMQNPRHLVRRRGQEARLRCSPMKGHSHVYWYRQLPEEGLKFMVYLQKENIIDESGMPKERFSAEFPKEGPSILRIQQVVRGDSAAYFCASSRSGGAGTDTQYFGPGTRLTVL.